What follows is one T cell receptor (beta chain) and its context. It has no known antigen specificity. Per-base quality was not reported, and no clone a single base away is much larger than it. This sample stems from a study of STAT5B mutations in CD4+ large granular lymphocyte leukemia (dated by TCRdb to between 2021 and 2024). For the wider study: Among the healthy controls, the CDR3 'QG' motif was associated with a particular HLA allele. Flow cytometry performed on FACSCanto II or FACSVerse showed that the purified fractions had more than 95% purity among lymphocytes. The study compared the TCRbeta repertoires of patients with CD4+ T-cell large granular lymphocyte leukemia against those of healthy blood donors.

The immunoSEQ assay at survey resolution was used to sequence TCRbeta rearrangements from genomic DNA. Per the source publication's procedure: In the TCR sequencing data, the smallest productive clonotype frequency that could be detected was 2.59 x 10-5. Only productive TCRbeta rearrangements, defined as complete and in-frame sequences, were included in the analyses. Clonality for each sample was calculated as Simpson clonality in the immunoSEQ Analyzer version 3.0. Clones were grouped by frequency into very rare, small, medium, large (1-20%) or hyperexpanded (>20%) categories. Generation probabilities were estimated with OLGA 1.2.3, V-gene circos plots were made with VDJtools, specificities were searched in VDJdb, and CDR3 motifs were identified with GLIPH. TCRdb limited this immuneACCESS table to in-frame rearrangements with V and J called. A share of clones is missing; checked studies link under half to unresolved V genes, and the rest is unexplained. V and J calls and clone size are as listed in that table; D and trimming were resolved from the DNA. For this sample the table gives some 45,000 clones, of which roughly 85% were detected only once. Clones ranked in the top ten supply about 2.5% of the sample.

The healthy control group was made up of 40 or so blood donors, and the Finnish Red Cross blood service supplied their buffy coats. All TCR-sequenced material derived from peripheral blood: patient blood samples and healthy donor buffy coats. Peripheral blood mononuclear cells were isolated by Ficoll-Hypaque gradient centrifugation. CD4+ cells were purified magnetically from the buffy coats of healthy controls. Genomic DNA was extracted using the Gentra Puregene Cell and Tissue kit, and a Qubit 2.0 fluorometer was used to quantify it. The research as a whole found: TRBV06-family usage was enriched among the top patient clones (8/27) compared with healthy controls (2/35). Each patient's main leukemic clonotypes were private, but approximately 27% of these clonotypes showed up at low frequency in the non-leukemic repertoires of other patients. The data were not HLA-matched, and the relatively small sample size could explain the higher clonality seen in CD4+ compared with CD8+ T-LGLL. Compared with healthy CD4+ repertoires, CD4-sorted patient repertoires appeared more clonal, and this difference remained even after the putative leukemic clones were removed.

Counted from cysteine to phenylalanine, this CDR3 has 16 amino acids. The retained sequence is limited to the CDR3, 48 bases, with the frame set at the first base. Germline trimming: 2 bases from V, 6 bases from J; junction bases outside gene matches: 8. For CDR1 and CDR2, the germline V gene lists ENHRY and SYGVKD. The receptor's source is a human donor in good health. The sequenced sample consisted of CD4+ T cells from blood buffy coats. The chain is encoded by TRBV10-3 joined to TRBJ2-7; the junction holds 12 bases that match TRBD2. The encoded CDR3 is CAISETLAGGGGEQYF. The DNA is TGTGCCATCAGTGAGACTCTAGCGGGAGGGGGGGGCGAGCAGTACTTC.